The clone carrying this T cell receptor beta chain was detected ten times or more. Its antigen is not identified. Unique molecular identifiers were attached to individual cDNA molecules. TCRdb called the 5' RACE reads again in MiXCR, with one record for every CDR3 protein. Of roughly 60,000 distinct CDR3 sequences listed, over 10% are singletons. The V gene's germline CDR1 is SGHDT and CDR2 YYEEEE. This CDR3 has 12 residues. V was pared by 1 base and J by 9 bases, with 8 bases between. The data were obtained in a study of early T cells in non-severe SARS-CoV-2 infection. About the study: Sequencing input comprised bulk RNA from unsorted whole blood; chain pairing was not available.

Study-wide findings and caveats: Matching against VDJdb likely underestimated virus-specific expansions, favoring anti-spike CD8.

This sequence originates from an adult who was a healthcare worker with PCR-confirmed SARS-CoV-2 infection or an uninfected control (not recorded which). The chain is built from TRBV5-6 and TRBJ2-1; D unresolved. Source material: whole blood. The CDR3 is CASSLTAAEQFF. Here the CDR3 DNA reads TGTGCCAGCAGCTTGACGGCGGCTGAGCAGTTCTTC.